This T cell receptor (beta chain) originates from a study of regulatory T cells in long-lasting Graves disease. Across the whole study: The study enrolled newly diagnosed Graves' patients on antithyroid drugs under 3 months.

Arm-PCR with iRepertoire HTBI primers amplified the CDR3 regions for these TCR beta libraries. TCRdb reprocessed the multiplex PCR reads via MiXCR and lists one record per CDR3 protein. Here the sample spans over 200,000 distinct CDR3 sequences, approximately 20% being singletons. Time point denoted: newly diagnosed GD, antithyroid drugs for less than 3 months. PBMC-extracted RNA yielded the TCR library. Regarding the study as a whole: Reduced TCR diversity was observed in persistent Graves' patients versus newly diagnosed patients.

This clonotype was observed many times. Its cognate antigen is unknown. The sequencing here drew on peripheral blood mononuclear cells (PBMCs), taken at new diagnosis, from a patient treated with antithyroid drugs. This receptor was identified in a female donor with Graves disease.

CDR3 in amino acids: CASSWGGAGQETQYF. The CDR3 nucleotides are TGTGCCAGCAGCTGGGGAGGGGCAGGACAAGAGACCCAGTACTTC. The chain has TRBV11-2 and TRBJ2-5, with 7 bases fitting TRBD2. Looked up from germline, CDR1 is SGHAT and CDR2 is FQNNGV. The CDR3 sequence is 15 residues long. Trimming cost V 4 bases and J 2 bases; bases outside gene matches: 7. Full variable domain (remainder filled in from reference TRBV11-2 and TRBJ2-5): EAGVAQSPRYKIIEKRQSVAFWCNPISGHATLYWYQQILGQGPKLLIQFQNNGVVDDSQLPKDRFSAERLKGVDSTLKIQPAKLEDSAVYLCASSWGGAGQETQYFGPGTRLLVL.